A single sample gave rise to the 9 T cell receptor beta chains below, sequenced in a study of CD8+ T cells in alopecia areata. The treatment: oral pan-JAK inhibitor, 5-10 mg twice daily. In each case, RNA was isolated and then reverse transcribed into cDNA as the sequencing template. Clones were sequenced by immunoSEQ multiplex PCR, and TCRdb holds only the in-frame ones, with some missing. The sample has roughly 120,000 clones, roughly 63% seen once; the top ten hold 25% to 30%. This specimen was CD8+ T cells sorted from blood, taken at week 4, from a patient treated with tofacitinib. The receptors come from a human donor with alopecia areata.

This clone was counted between two and nine times. The chain is built from TRBV9 and TRBJ2-3, with 12 bases matching TRBD1. Germline trimming cut 4 bases from V and 6 bases from J; bases unmatched to any gene: 6. The length of the CDR3 is 15 residues. CDR1 is SGDLS, CDR2 YYNGEE, per germline. CDR3 coding DNA: TGTGCCAGCAGCTCCGGGACAGGGGGCGCGGATACGCAGTATTTT. Translated, it gives CASSSGTGGADTQYF.

This clone was counted only a few times. This chain joins TRBV14 and TRBJ1-5; D is possibly TRBD1 (6 bases). V was shortened by 0 bases and J by 7 bases, with 7 bases between the two germline ends. Germline V gene lookup returns CDR1 SGHDN and CDR2 FVKESK. This CDR3 has 13 residues. CDR3 residues: CASSQEGGQPQHF. The DNA of the CDR3 is TGTGCCAGCAGCCAAGAGGGGGGCCAGCCCCAGCATTTT.

The chain is built from TRBV30 and TRBJ1-2, with a weak D call TRBD1 (5 bases). Trimming shortened V by 3 bases and J by 6 bases, and 17 bases separated the two germline ends. Germline lookup yields CDR1 GTSNPN and CDR2 SVGIG (reference sequence). This CDR3 has 14 amino acids. The chain's CDR3 is CAWSQQEGLDGYTF. CDR3 bases: TGTGCCTGGAGCCAACAGGAGGGGCTCGATGGCTACACCTTC.

The CDR3, as DNA: TGTGCCAGCAGTTCCCCCCGTCCGACAGGGGGCTTTGAGCAGTACTTC. This encodes CASSSPRPTGGFEQYF. The chain combines TRBV28 with TRBJ2-7, with 10 bases fitting TRBD1. The CDR3 is made up of 16 amino acids. J was trimmed by 7 bases and V by 4 bases; bases with no gene match: 13. Germline-derived CDR1 and CDR2 are MDHEN and SYDVKM.

This sequence joins TRBV5-1 and TRBJ1-1, with a weak D call TRBD1 (6 bases). Per the germline V gene, CDR1 is SGHRS and CDR2 is YFSETQ. Trimming took 9 bases from V and 1 from J, leaving 16 bases between them. This CDR3 region has 14 residues. The CDR3 is CATTDGQPNTEAFF. The DNA of the CDR3 is TGCGCCACAACCGACGGACAGCCGAACACTGAAGCTTTCTTT.

The chain links TRBV30 to TRBJ2-7; D uncertain. Germline CDR1 and CDR2: GTSNPN and SVGIG (reference sequence). V shed 4 bases and J shed 1 base, with 11 bases lying between them. The CDR3 has 13 amino acids. DNA of the CDR3: TGTGCCTGGACCGCCCCAGAGTCCTACGAGCAGTACTTC. The encoded protein is CAWTAPESYEQYF.

In this sample, this clone turned up a few times. The chain uses TRBV30 and TRBJ2-3; 11 bases fit TRBD2. V lost 0 bases to trimming and J lost 4 bases; unmatched junction nucleotides: 3. This CDR3 spans 15 amino acids. The germline V gene has CDR1 GTSNPN and CDR2 SVGIG (reference sequence). The CDR3 protein is CAWSVSGGAADTQYF. For the CDR3, the DNA is TGTGCCTGGAGTGTTAGCGGGGGGGCCGCAGATACGCAGTATTTT.

The chain carries TRBV5-6 and TRBJ2-7; TRBD1 agrees at 8 bases. CDR3 size: 16 residues. Germline CDR1 SGHDT, CDR2 YYEEEE. The V gene end was trimmed by 0 bases and the J gene end by 9 bases; junction bases not matched to a gene: 14. CDR3 in DNA: TGTGCCAGCAGCTTGGGACAGGGGACCTGGGCGACCGGGCAGTACTTC. This sequence encodes CASSLGQGTWATGQYF.

V and J are TRBV6-5 and TRBJ1-2; D possibly corresponds to TRBD1 (5 bases). There are 14 residues in the CDR3. V gave up 2 bases and J gave up 4 bases, with 11 bases separating them. The germline CDR1 and CDR2 sequences are MNHEY and SVGAGI. CDR3 nucleotide sequence: TGTGCCAGCAGTTACGGGGGAGTAGGCTATGGCTACACCTTC. It codes for CASSYGGVGYGYTF.